This TCR beta chain was found in a study of shared clonotypes between healthy human individuals. Study conclusions and caveats: Naive subsets generally exceeded memory subsets in estimated richness.

With respect to this clone: Antigen unknown.

Using immunoSEQ multiplex PCR, the repertoire was profiled, and TCRdb retains in-frame clones only, with some absent. The sample carries some 2.1 million clones, roughly 94% recorded once. The sequence was obtained from a man between 18 and 35 years old in good health. Material: naive CD4+ T cells sorted from blood. Subset here: CD45RA+ positively selected.

The CDR3 nucleotides read TGTGCCAGCAGCTTGAGGTTGACCAACCCAAGGAGCTATGGCTACACCTTC. Translated, it gives CASSLRLTNPRSYGYTF. V and J are TRBV5-6 and TRBJ1-2, with no clear D. Germline assignment: CDR1 SGHDT and CDR2 YYEEEE. This CDR3 has 17 residues. Between the trimmed V and J ends, which lost 1 base and 4 bases, there was a span of 20 bases.